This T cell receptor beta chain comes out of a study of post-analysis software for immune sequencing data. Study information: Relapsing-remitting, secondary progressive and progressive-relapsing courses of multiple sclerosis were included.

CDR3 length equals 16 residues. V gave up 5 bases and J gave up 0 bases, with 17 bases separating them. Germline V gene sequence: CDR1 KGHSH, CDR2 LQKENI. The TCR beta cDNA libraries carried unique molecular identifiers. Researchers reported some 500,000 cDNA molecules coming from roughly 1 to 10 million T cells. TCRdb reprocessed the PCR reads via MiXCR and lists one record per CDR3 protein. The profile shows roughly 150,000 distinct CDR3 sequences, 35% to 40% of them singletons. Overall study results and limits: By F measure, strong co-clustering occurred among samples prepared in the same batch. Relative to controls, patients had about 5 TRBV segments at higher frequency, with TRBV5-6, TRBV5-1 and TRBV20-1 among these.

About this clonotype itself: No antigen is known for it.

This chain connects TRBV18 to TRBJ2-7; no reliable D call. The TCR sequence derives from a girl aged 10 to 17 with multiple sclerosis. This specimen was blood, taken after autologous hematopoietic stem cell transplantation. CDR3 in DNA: TGTGCCAGCTCAGAAGGAACCGGGCCCAGCTCCTACGAGCAGTACTTC. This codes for CASSEGTGPSSYEQYF.